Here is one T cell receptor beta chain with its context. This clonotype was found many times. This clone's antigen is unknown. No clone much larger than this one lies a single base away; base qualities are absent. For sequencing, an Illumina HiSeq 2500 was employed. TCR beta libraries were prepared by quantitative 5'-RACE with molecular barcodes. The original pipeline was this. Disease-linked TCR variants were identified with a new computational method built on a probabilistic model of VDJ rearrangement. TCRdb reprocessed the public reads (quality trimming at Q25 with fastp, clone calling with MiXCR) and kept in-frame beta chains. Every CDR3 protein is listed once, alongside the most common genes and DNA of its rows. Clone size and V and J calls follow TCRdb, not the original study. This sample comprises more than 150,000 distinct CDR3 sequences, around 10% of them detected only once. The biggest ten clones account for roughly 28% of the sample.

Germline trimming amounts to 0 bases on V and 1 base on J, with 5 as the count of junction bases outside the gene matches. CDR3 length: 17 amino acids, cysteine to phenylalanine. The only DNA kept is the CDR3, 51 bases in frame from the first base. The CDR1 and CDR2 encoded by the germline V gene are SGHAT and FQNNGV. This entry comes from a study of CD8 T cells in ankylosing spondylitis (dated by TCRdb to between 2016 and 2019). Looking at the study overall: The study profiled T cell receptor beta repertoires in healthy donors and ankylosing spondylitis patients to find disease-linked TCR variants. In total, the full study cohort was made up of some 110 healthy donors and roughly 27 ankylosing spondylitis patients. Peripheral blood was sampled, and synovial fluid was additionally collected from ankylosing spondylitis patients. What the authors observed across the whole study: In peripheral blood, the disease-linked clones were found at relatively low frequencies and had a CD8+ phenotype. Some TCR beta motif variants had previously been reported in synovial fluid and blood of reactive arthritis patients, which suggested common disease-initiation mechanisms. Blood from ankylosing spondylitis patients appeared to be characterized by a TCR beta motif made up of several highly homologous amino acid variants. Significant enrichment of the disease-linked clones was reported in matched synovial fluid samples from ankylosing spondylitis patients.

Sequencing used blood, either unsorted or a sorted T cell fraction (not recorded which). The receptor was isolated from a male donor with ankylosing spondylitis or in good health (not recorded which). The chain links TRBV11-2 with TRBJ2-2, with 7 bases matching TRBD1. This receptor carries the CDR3 CASSLDRRQGNTGELFF. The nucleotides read TGTGCCAGCAGCTTAGATCGCAGACAGGGGAACACCGGGGAGCTGTTTTTT.